This T cell receptor (beta chain) was documented in a study of blood T cell repertoires in COVID-19 (TCRdb year 2020). As for the study more broadly: Samples from collaborators originated in the United States, Italy and Spain and spanned both the acute and convalescent phases of COVID-19. The material from the prospective study consisted of cDNA or gDNA derived from T cells, B-cell-depleted T cells, or PBMCs. The repertoires were made available in a free public database intended to serve as a resource for research on the immune response to SARS-CoV-2. The samples were drawn from two sources: the first 160 participants of the ongoing ImmuneRACE study, and 1,000 to 1,500 subjects contributed by 6 global collaborators. The dataset comprised deeply sampled blood TCRbeta repertoires from subjects exposed to, actively infected with, or recovered from COVID-19. Sample metadata almost always included a de-identified subject ID, COVID-19 status, age in years and sex. Where HLA class I and class II types were available, the types were taken from metadata supplied by the sample provider, not from assay-based typing. Findings and caveats that apply to the study as a whole: The amount of clinical and demographic metadata varied by source and participant and was provided uncurated.

The CDR3 spans 13 residues, from the cysteine through the phenylalanine. Solely the CDR3 DNA is kept, with 39 bases framed from the first base. Ends trimmed: V by 3 bases, J by 6 bases; bases unmatched to a gene: 1. TCRbeta CDR3 regions were amplified from genomic DNA by means of the immunoSEQ Assay, a bias-controlled multiplex PCR. The authors' analysis ran thus. The number of nucleated cells in each sample was estimated from the amplification of reference gene primers within the assay. To quantify the absolute abundance of each unique TCRbeta CDR3 rearrangement, sequence reads were collapsed and filtered. For each sample, productive Simpson clonality was calculated by taking the square root of Simpson's diversity index across productive rearrangements. TCRdb provides this immuneACCESS table in a form limited to in-frame rearrangements. Some clones are lacking; in checked studies, under half of them reflect an unresolved V gene, and why the rest are absent is not known. The V and J calls and clone size come from that table; D and trimming were worked out from the DNA. In all, the sample holds about 300,000 clones, and 70% to 90% of those were seen once. The ten biggest clones cover roughly 5.9% of the sample.

About this clone itself: The antigen it binds to is not known. Base qualities were left out, and no much larger clone turns up one base away.

One collaborating source in Seattle enrolled patients while the patients were actively infected and followed the patients over time throughout the course of disease. Each collaborating institution followed its own protocols to collect whole blood in K2EDTA tubes. For TCRbeta analysis, collaborators shipped samples in one of three forms: frozen whole blood, isolated PBMCs, or DNA extracted from either of those sample types. The sample consisted of peripheral blood. This clonotype originated in a woman in her fifties or sixties with COVID-19, enrolled during active disease. The chain is assembled from TRBV12-3 or TRBV12-4 and TRBJ2-7; 11 central nucleotides agree with TRBD2. The bases read TGTGCCAGCAGTTTCCTAGCGGGAGGCGAGCAGTACTTC. Translated, it reads CASSFLAGGEQYF.